One sample yielded the 13 T cell receptor beta chains listed below, sequenced in a study of early T cells in non-severe SARS-CoV-2 infection. One entry per CDR3 protein, called by TCRdb with MiXCR from the 5' RACE reads. The sample lists about 76,000 distinct CDR3 sequences, approximately 12% seen once, with roughly 3.2% in the top ten. Sequencing was performed on whole blood. All receptors derive from an adult who was a healthcare worker with PCR-confirmed SARS-CoV-2 infection or an uninfected control (not recorded which).

This clonotype was detected once. The rearrangement joins TRBV27 to TRBJ2-3, with no clear D. The V and J ends lost 6 bases and 4 bases respectively, with 11 bases between them. Germline V CDR1 and CDR2: MNHEY, SMNVEV (reference sequence). This CDR3 region has 13 residues. The CDR3 reads CASSLTGADTQYF. CDR3 in DNA: TGTGCCAGCAGCCTTACGGGTGCAGATACGCAGTATTTT.

The chain joins TRBV20-1 to TRBJ2-7; D tentatively fits TRBD1 or TRBD2 (6 bases each). The length of the CDR3 is 15 residues. The ends were cut back, 1 base at V and 1 base at J, with 14 bases in the middle. Germline CDR1 reads DFQATT; CDR2 reads SNEGSKA (reference sequence). The CDR3 bases are TGCAGTGCTAGAGTCGGGGGCAGGATGTCCTACGAGCAGTACTTC. As protein: CSARVGGRMSYEQYF.

This clonotype came up once. The chain employs TRBV4-1 and TRBJ2-3; 7 bases are shared with TRBD2. V lost 4 bases and J lost 5; bases outside the gene matches: 9. CDR1 is MGHRA and CDR2 is YSYEKL in the germline V gene. The CDR3 sequence is 15 residues long. The CDR3 reads CASSLMAGVLDTQYF. Written as DNA, the CDR3 is TGCGCCAGCAGCCTTATGGCGGGAGTGTTAGATACGCAGTATTTT.

This clonotype occurred once. This may arise from a read error, as a much more abundant clone is one base away. The chain combines TRBV20-1 with TRBJ1-2, with D perhaps matching TRBD1 (5 bases). CDR1 is DFQATT and CDR2 is SNEGSKA in the germline V gene (reference sequence). The CDR3 loop spans 13 amino acids. DNA of the CDR3: TGCAGCCAACCCGCCGGGACCCGTCAGGGCTACACCTTC. Its protein is CSQPAGTRQGYTF.

The V gene is TRBV14, the J gene TRBJ1-1; D possibly corresponds to TRBD1 (5 bases). V lost 1 base and J lost 3, with 15 bases in between. Germline CDR1 is SGHDN and CDR2 is FVKESK. This CDR3 region has 16 residues. The CDR3 nucleotides read TGTGCCAGCAGCCAAGTGTGGGGGTTCGCGGACACTGAAGCTTTCTTT. Its protein is CASSQVWGFADTEAFF.

This clonotype was seen only a few times. The gene calls are TRBV7-2 and TRBJ1-2; 7 bases agree with TRBD1. CDR3 length: 15 residues. The junction had 6 bases not matched to a gene; V was cut back by 2 bases and J by 3 bases. Germline loops: CDR1 SGHTA, CDR2 FQGNSA. CDR3 protein: CASSLPWTGHYGYTF. Here the CDR3 DNA reads TGTGCCAGCAGCTTACCCTGGACAGGTCACTATGGCTACACCTTC. The entire variable domain, with the rest obtained from reference TRBV7-2 and TRBJ1-2, is as follows: GAGVSQSPSNKVTEKGKDVELRCDPISGHTALYWYRQSLGQGLEFLIYFQGNSAPDKSGLPSDRFSAERTGGSVSTLTIQRTQQEDSAVYLCASSLPWTGHYGYTFGSGTRLTVV.

This clonotype was seen at least ten times. The rearrangement uses TRBV7-9 and TRBJ2-7; 9 bases are shared with TRBD1. V trimming: 3 bases; J trimming: 3 bases; junction bases outside the gene matches: 3. CDR1 and CDR2 from the germline V gene are SEHNR and FQNEAQ (reference sequence). The CDR3 consists of 14 residues. The DNA for the CDR3 is TGTGCCAGCAGCTTTGGGGGACAGGGCTACGAGCAGTACTTC. Amino acid sequence: CASSFGGQGYEQYF.

V and J are TRBV6-1 and TRBJ2-7; a weak D match, TRBD2 (6 bases). The V end was cut by 3 bases, the J end by 0 bases, with 18 bases between. This CDR3 has 17 amino acids. Germline CDR1 is MNHNS and CDR2 is SASEGT. CDR3 protein: CASSDDPFAAGSYEQYF. CDR3 nucleotide sequence: TGTGCCAGCAGTGATGATCCTTTCGCAGCGGGCTCCTACGAGCAGTACTTC.

This clonotype was recorded at least ten times. The chain has TRBV7-9 and TRBJ1-1; D gene ambiguous. Between the trimmed V and J ends, which lost 5 bases and 1 base, there was a span of 5 bases. The germline gives CDR1 SEHNR, CDR2 FQNEAQ (reference sequence). The CDR3 has 12 amino acids. CDR3 in amino acids: CASSRQNTEAFF. CDR3 nucleotides: TGTGCCAGCAGCCGACAGAACACTGAAGCTTTCTTT. Filled out from reference TRBV7-9 and TRBJ1-1, the complete variable domain reads DTGVSQNPRHKITKRGQNVTFRCDPISEHNRLYWYRQTLGQGPEFLTYFQNEAQLEKSRLLSDRFSAERPKGSFSTLEIQRTEQGDSAMYLCASSRQNTEAFFGQGTRLTVV.

This clonotype was detected ten times or more. This chain links TRBV29-1 with TRBJ2-6; 7 bases fit TRBD2. CDR1 and CDR2 from the germline V gene are SQVTM and ANQGSEA. This CDR3 has 15 amino acids. V shed 1 base, J shed 4 bases, and the junction held 4 bases outside the gene matches. The CDR3 region is CSVEAGGTGANVLTF. CDR3 in DNA: TGCAGCGTTGAAGCGGGAGGTACCGGGGCCAACGTCCTGACTTTC.

The CDR3, as DNA: TGTGCCAGCAGAAACAGGGGGTCGGCTAATGAAAAACTGTTTTTT. Its translation: CASRNRGSANEKLFF. This chain uses TRBV3-1 with TRBJ1-4; 8 nucleotides match TRBD1. The germline V gene encodes CDR1 LGHDT and CDR2 YNNKEL (reference sequence). Unmatched junction bases numbered 6, after V lost 6 bases and J lost 3 bases. CDR3 length equals 15 residues. The entire variable domain, with the rest obtained from reference TRBV3-1 and TRBJ1-4, is as follows: DTAVSQTPKYLVTQMGNDKSIKCEQNLGHDTMYWYKQDSKKFLKIMFSYNNKELIINETVPNRFSPKSPDKAHLNLHINSLELGDSAVYFCASRNRGSANEKLFFGSGTQLSVL.

This clonotype was observed at least ten times. This chain joins TRBV30 and TRBJ2-4; TRBD2 matches at 14 bases. The CDR3 runs to 15 residues. Germline V CDR1 and CDR2: GTSNPN, SVGIG (reference sequence). With V trimmed by 7 bases and J by 5 bases, 7 bases remained unmatched. The CDR3 loop reads CASIRLAGGENIQYF. The CDR3, as DNA: TGTGCCTCTATCAGACTAGCGGGAGGGGAAAACATTCAGTACTTC.

This clonotype occurred a few times. The chain employs TRBV18 and TRBJ2-1, with TRBD1 identical over 7 bases. In germline, CDR1 is KGHSH, CDR2 LQKENI. The CDR3 length is 13 residues. Trimming at V came to 3 bases and at J to 6 bases, leaving 2 bases not matched to a gene. The DNA of the CDR3 is TGTGCCAGCTCACCGGGACAGCTCAATGAGCAGTTCTTC. The encoded protein is CASSPGQLNEQFF.